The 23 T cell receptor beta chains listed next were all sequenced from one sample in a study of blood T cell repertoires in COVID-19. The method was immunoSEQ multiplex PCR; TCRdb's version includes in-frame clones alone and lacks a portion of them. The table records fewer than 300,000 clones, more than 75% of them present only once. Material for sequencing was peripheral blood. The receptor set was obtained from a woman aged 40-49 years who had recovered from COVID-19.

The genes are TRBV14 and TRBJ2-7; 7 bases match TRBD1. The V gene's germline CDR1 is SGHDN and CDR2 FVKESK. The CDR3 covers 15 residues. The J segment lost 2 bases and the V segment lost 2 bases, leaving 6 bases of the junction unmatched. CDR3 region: CASSQFTGVPYEQYF. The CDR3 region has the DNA TGTGCCAGCAGCCAATTTACAGGGGTCCCCTACGAGCAGTACTTC.

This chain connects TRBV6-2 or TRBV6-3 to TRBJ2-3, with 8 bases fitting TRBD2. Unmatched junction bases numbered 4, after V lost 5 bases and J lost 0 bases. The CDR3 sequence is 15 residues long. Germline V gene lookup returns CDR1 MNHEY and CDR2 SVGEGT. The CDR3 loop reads CASSKRTSSTDTQYF. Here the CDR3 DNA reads TGTGCCAGCAGTAAAAGGACTAGCAGCACAGATACGCAGTATTTT.

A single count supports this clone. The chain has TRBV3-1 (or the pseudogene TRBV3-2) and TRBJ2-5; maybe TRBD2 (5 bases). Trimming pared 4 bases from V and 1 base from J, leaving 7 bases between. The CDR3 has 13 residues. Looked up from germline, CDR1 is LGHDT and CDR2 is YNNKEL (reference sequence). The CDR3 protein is CASSPRGQETQYF. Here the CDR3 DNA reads TGTGCCAGCAGCCCTCGGGGCCAAGAGACCCAGTACTTC.

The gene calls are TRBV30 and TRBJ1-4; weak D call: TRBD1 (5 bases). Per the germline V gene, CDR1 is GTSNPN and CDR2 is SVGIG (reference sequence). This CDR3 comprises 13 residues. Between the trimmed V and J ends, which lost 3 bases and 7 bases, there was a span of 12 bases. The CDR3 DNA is TGTGCCTGGAGGACAGCTTGGGGTGAAAAACTGTTTTTT. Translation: CAWRTAWGEKLFF.

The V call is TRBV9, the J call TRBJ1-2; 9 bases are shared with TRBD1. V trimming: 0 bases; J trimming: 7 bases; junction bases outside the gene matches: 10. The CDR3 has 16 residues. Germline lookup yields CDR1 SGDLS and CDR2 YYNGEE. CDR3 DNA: TGTGCCAGCAGCGTAGAAGGAGGGACAGGGAAGAGTGGCTACACCTTC. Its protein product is CASSVEGGTGKSGYTF.

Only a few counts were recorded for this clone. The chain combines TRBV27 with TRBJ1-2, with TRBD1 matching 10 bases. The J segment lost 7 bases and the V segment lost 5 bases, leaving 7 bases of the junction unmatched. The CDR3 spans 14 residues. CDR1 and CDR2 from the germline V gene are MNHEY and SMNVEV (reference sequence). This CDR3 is CASSGGTGVFGYTF. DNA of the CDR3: TGTGCCAGCAGTGGAGGGACAGGGGTTTTTGGCTACACCTTC.

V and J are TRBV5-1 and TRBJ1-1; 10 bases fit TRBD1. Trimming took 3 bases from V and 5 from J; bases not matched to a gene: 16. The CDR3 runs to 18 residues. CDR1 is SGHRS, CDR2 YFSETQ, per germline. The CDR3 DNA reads TGCGCCAGCAGCTGGACCGGGACAGGGGCCCCCATTTGGACTGAAGCTTTCTTT. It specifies CASSWTGTGAPIWTEAFF.

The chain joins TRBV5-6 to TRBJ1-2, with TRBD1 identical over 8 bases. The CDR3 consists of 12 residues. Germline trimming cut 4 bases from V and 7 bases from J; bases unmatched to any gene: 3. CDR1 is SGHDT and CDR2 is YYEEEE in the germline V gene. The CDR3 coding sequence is TGTGCCAGCAGCGGACAGGGACGTGGCTACACCTTC. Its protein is CASSGQGRGYTF.

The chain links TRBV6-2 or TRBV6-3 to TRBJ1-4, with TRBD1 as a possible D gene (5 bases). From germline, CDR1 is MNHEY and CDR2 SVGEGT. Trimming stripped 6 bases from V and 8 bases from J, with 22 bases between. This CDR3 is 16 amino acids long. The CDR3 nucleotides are TGTGCCAGCAGCCCTGTCCGACAGACTCTGTACGAAAAACTGTTTTTT. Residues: CASSPVRQTLYEKLFF.

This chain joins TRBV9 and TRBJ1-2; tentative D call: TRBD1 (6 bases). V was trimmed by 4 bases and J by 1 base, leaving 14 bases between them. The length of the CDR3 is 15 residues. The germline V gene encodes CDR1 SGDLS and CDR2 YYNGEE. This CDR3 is CASSPPDRYNYGYTF. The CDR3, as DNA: TGTGCCAGCAGCCCCCCTGACAGGTATAACTATGGCTACACCTTC.

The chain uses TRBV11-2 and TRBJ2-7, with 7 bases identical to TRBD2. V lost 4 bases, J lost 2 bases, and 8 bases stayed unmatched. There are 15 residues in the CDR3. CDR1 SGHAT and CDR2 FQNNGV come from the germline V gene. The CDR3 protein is CASSWGGVGAYEQYF. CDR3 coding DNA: TGTGCCAGCAGCTGGGGAGGGGTGGGGGCCTACGAGCAGTACTTC.

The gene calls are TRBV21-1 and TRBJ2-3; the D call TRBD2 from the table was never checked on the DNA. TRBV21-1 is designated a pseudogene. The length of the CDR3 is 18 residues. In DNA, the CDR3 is TGTGCCAGCAGCAAAGGGACCGCTGGCGGGGGGGCCATAGATACGCAGTATTTT. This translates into CASSKGTAGGGAIDTQYF.

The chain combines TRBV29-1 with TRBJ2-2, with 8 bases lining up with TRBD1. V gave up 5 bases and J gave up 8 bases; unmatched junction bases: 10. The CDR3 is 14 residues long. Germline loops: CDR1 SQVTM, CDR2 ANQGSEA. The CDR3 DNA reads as TGCAGCGTTTCGTCCCGACAGGGGCGAGGGGAGCTGTTTTTT. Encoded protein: CSVSSRQGRGELFF.

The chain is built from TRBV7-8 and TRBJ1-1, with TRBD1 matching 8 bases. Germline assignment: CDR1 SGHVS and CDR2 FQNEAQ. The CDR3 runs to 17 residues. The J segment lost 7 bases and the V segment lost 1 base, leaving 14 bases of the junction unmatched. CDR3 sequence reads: CASSLVVAGGLVSEAFF. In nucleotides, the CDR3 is TGTGCCAGCAGCTTAGTCGTCGCAGGGGGCCTTGTCAGTGAAGCTTTCTTT.

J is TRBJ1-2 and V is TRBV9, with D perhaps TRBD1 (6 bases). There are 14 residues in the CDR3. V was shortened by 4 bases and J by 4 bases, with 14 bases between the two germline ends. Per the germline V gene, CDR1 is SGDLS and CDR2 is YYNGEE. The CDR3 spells CASSKHRAGYGYTF. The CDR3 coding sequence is TGTGCCAGCAGCAAGCACAGGGCGGGCTATGGCTACACCTTC.

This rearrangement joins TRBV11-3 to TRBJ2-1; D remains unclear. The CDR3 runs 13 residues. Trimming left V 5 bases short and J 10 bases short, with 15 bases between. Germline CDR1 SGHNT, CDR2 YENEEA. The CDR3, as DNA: TGTGCCAGCAGCCTCGGCCCCGCGGAAGAGCAGTTCTTC. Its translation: CASSLGPAEEQFF.

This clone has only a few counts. This CDR3 reads CASSSNRGYDYGYTF. The CDR3 DNA reads TGTGCCAGCAGCTCCAACAGGGGGTACGACTATGGCTACACCTTC. The V and J genes are TRBV7-9 and TRBJ1-2, with 8 positions matching TRBD1. CDR1 and CDR2 (germline): SEHNR, FQNEAQ (reference sequence). The CDR3 totals 15 residues. The trim removed 4 bases at V and 3 bases at J, leaving 7 bases unmatched.

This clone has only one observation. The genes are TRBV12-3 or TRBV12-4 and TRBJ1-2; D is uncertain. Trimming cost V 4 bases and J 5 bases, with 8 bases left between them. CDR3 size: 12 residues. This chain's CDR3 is CASSSMRYGYTF. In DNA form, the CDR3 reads TGTGCCAGCAGTTCGATGAGGTATGGCTACACCTTC.

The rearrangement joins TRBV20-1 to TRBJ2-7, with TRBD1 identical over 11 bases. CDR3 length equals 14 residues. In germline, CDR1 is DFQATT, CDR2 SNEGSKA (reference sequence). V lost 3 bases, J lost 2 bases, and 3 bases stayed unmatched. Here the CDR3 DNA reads TGCAGTGCTAGTCGGGGACAGGGGGCCTACGAGCAGTACTTC. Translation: CSASRGQGAYEQYF.

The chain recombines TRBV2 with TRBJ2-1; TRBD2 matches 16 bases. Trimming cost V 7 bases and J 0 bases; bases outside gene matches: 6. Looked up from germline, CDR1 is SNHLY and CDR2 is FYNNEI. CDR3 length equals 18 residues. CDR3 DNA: TGTGCCAGCACCGGGACTAGCGGGGGGGGGAGCTCCTACAATGAGCAGTTCTTC. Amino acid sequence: CASTGTSGGGSSYNEQFF. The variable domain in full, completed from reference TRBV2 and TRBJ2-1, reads EPEVTQTPSHQVTQMGQEVILRCVPISNHLYFYWYRQILGQKVEFLVSFYNNEISEKSEIFDDQFSVERPDGSNFTLKIRSTKLEDSAMYFCASTGTSGGGSSYNEQFFGPGTRLTVL.

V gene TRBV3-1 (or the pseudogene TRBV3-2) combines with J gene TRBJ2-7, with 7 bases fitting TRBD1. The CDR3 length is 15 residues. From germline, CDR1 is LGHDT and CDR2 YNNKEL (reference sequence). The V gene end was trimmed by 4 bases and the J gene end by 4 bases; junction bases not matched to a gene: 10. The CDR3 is CASSRRNAQGYEQYF. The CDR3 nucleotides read TGTGCCAGCAGCCGTCGAAACGCACAGGGGTACGAGCAGTACTTC.

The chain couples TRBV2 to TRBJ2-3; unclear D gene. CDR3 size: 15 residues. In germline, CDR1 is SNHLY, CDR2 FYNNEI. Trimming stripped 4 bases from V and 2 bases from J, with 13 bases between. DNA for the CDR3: TGTGCCAGCAGTGGTCGGCGGCATTTCACAGATACGCAGTATTTT. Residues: CASSGRRHFTDTQYF.

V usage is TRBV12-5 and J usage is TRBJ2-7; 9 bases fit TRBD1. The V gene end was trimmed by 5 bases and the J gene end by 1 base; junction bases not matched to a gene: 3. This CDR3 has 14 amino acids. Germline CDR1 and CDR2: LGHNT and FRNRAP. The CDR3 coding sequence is TGTGCTAGTGGTCCCGGGACAGGGTCCTACGAGCAGTACTTC. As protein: CASGPGTGSYEQYF.